Sequencing of this T cell receptor (beta chain) was carried out in a study of blood T cell repertoires in COVID-19. In the study overall: The samples span acute and convalescent COVID-19 from the United States, Italy and Spain.

Trimming took 4 bases from V and 4 from J, leaving 11 bases between them. The CDR3 has 14 amino acids. The germline V gene encodes CDR1 SNHLY and CDR2 FYNNEI. How the authors handled the data: Amplification of reference gene primers provided the estimated nucleated cell counts. Data came from immunoSEQ multiplex PCR; TCRdb stores just in-frame clones and leaves some out. For V, J and clone size, that table is used; D and trimming come from the DNA. Of approximately 46,000 clones listed, 75% to 85% are singletons. The chain couples TRBV2 to TRBJ1-5, with D perhaps matching TRBD1 (5 bases). The specimen sequenced was peripheral blood. The clonotype originates from a human donor in a cohort sampled during active COVID-19. The CDR3 DNA is TGTGCCAGCAGTGCTAGGGCAGGGAATCAGCCCCAGCATTTT. It codes for CASSARAGNQPQHF.